These 24 T cell receptor beta chains were all obtained from the same sample, sequenced in a study of shared clonotypes between healthy human individuals. The protocol was immunoSEQ multiplex PCR, while the TCRdb copy is restricted to in-frame clones and leaves out a portion. Of 150,000 to 200,000 clones detected, over 80% appear once; the ten largest clones hold about 0.067%. Input material: naive CD4+ T cells sorted from blood. Subset meaning: CD45RA+ positively selected. The source of these receptors is a young woman in good health.

The chain is built from TRBV27 and TRBJ2-5; D could derive from TRBD1 or TRBD2 (5 bases each). The last part of the DNA fits TRBJ2-7 better; the J call may be wrong. The germline V gene encodes CDR1 MNHEY and CDR2 SMNVEV (reference sequence). The CDR3 consists of 14 residues. The CDR3 region is CASSLYGGRAEQYF. The CDR3 DNA sequence: TGTGCCAGCAGCCTTTATGGGGGACGGGCCGAGCAGTACTTC.

The chain uses TRBV2 and TRBJ2-5; D might be TRBD2 (6 bases). This CDR3 is built from 12 residues. Trimming pared 3 bases from V and 11 bases from J, leaving 13 bases between. Germline CDR1 is SNHLY and CDR2 is FYNNEI. The CDR3 bases are TGTGCCAGCAGTGATCGTCTAGGAGGGCAGTACTTC. Its protein is CASSDRLGGQYF.

The chain has TRBV7-8 and TRBJ2-1, with D unresolved. V lost 2 bases and J lost 8, with 10 bases in between. Germline assignment: CDR1 SGHVS and CDR2 FQNEAQ. The CDR3 sequence is 13 residues long. The CDR3 is CASSLYGRDEQFF. The CDR3 DNA follows: TGTGCCAGCAGCTTATATGGTCGGGATGAGCAGTTCTTC.

The chain carries TRBV25-1 and TRBJ2-7, with 8 bases matching TRBD1. Germline V gene sequence: CDR1 MGHDK, CDR2 SYGVNS. V was clipped by 3 bases and J by 6 bases; unmatched bases: 13. CDR3 length: 16 amino acids. The CDR3 nucleotides read TGTGCCAGCAGTGACCCGGACAGGGTCGGTTTTCTCGAGCAGTACTTC. Its translation is CASSDPDRVGFLEQYF.

This chain uses TRBV7-2 with TRBJ2-7, with 9 bases lining up with TRBD2. After removal of 3 bases from V and 3 bases from J, the junction contained 6 bases not matched to a gene. Germline CDR1 SGHTA, CDR2 FQGNSA. This CDR3 contains 15 residues. The CDR3 DNA reads TGTGCCAGCAGCTTTCCCGGGACTAGCAGCTACGAGCAGTACTTC. Translated: CASSFPGTSSYEQYF.

This chain uses TRBV15 with TRBJ2-6, with 7 bases aligning to TRBD1. The CDR3 extends over 17 amino acids. Germline lookup yields CDR1 LNHNV and CDR2 YYDKDF (reference sequence). With 3 bases clipped from V and 2 bases from J, the junction kept 7 bases outside the gene matches. The CDR3 DNA follows: TGTGCCACCAGCAGCCCAAAGGGGGCGCCTGGGGCCAACGTCCTGACTTTC. Translation gives CATSSPKGAPGANVLTF.

This chain links TRBV4-1 with TRBJ2-5; TRBD1 matches 10 bases. The end of the DNA aligns better with TRBJ2-7, so the J call may be wrong. Germline V CDR1 and CDR2: MGHRA, YSYEKL. The CDR3 is 15 amino acids. CDR3 bases: TGCGCCAGCAGCCAAGTTGGGACAGGGGACAACGAGCAGTACTTC. This gives the protein CASSQVGTGDNEQYF.

A note on this clone: The junction and the germline gene differ at one end; a read error may be behind it. The V gene is TRBV5-3, the J gene TRBJ1-1; no firm D call. TRBV5-3 counts as an open reading frame of uncertain function. This CDR3 comprises 15 residues. CDR3 sequence reads: CASSWAGGWETEAFF. DNA for the CDR3: TGTGCCAGCAGCTGGGCCGGAGGCTGGGAAACTGAAGCTTTCTTT.

The table lists this clone with a count of one. The chain uses TRBV19 and TRBJ2-3; 8 nucleotides match TRBD1. The V gene end was trimmed by 3 bases and the J gene end by 4 bases; junction bases not matched to a gene: 9. This CDR3 has 16 amino acids. The germline gives CDR1 LNHDA, CDR2 SQIVND (reference sequence). As DNA, the CDR3 is TGTGCCAGTAGTATGCGGTCGCAGGGGGCCGCAGATACGCAGTATTTT. Encoded protein: CASSMRSQGAADTQYF.

The rearrangement uses TRBV6-5 and TRBJ2-7; D is perhaps TRBD1 (7 bases). Per the germline V gene, CDR1 is MNHEY and CDR2 is SVGAGI. With 3 bases removed from V and 7 bases from J, the gap between germline ends came to 22 bases. The CDR3 is 16 amino acids. The CDR3 region is CASSYHPGGYGLEQYF. CDR3 nucleotides: TGTGCCAGCAGTTATCACCCAGGGGGGTACGGTTTGGAGCAGTACTTC.

V usage is TRBV5-1 and J usage is TRBJ2-5, with unresolved D. Trimming removed 7 bases from V and 0 bases from J, with 7 bases in between. Germline-derived CDR1 and CDR2 are SGHRS and YFSETQ. The CDR3 has 12 residues. The CDR3 loop reads CASGMNQETQYF. CDR3 DNA sequence: TGCGCCAGCGGAATGAACCAAGAGACCCAGTACTTC.

The chain joins TRBV9 to TRBJ2-7; the D is unclear. V was shortened by 4 bases and J by 0 bases, with 11 bases between the two germline ends. Germline CDR1 is SGDLS and CDR2 is YYNGEE. The CDR3 sequence is 14 residues long. For the CDR3, the DNA is TGTGCCAGCAGCTTAAGACATGCCTCCTACGAGCAGTACTTC. Protein: CASSLRHASYEQYF.

The rearrangement links TRBV5-6 to TRBJ1-6, with D maybe TRBD1 (6 bases). The V and J ends lost 2 bases and 9 bases respectively, with 18 bases between them. In germline, CDR1 is SGHDT, CDR2 YYEEEE. The CDR3 covers 16 residues. CDR3 sequence (DNA): TGTGCCAGCAGCTTCCAAAGGGGGGGGCTGGGTTCACCCCTCCACTTT. Encoded protein: CASSFQRGGLGSPLHF.

The chain is built from TRBV6-5 and TRBJ1-1; no clear D. Germline CDR1 is MNHEY and CDR2 is SVGAGI. V gave up 2 bases and J gave up 5 bases, with 6 bases separating them. The CDR3 covers 12 residues. DNA for the CDR3: TGTGCCAGCAGTTACGGGTCTACTGAAGCTTTCTTT. This gives the protein CASSYGSTEAFF.

The chain joins TRBV7-8 to TRBJ2-5; perhaps TRBD2 as D (5 bases). The CDR3 length is 14 residues. V was trimmed by 7 bases and J by 2 bases, leaving 14 bases between them. CDR1 and CDR2 (germline): SGHVS, FQNEAQ. CDR3 region: CASTIGADQETQYF. The CDR3 nucleotides read TGTGCCAGCACAATCGGAGCGGATCAAGAGACCCAGTACTTC. Combining the CDR3 with reference TRBV7-8 and TRBJ2-5 gives the whole variable domain GAGVSQSPRYKVAKRGQDVALRCDPISGHVSLFWYQQALGQGPEFLTYFQNEAQLDKSGLPSDRFFAERPEGSVSTLKIQRTQQEDSAVYLCASTIGADQETQYFGPGTRLLVL.

The rearrangement joins TRBV9 to TRBJ2-2, with D maybe TRBD1 (6 bases). Germline V gene sequence: CDR1 SGDLS, CDR2 YYNGEE. CDR3 length: 15 amino acids. V gave up 2 bases and J gave up 1 base, with 9 bases separating them. The DNA for the CDR3 is TGTGCCAGCAGCGTCGGACAGAGGAACACCGGGGAGCTGTTTTTT. Translated: CASSVGQRNTGELFF.

This clone was detected a few times. At one end, the junction sequence differs from germline, possibly due to a read error. The rearrangement joins TRBV7-6 to TRBJ1-2, with D unclear. CDR1 SGHVS and CDR2 FNYEAQ come from the germline V gene. The CDR3 totals 11 residues. CDR3 in amino acids: CASSPRPPKAF. The DNA for the CDR3 is TGTGCCAGCAGCCCCCGGCCGCCCAAGGCCTTC.

The V call is TRBV15, the J call TRBJ2-7; 9 bases agree with TRBD1. Trimming removed 3 bases from V and 5 bases from J; junction bases left unmatched: 5. Germline V gives CDR1 LNHNV, CDR2 YYDKDF (reference sequence). The CDR3 contains 14 residues. The CDR3 DNA follows: TGTGCCACCAGCAGGCAACAGGGGGCTGACGAGCAGTACTTC. As protein: CATSRQQGADEQYF.

J is TRBJ1-1 and V is TRBV5-6; 9 positions agree with TRBD1. J gave up 1 base and V 3 bases, and 10 bases lay outside the gene matches. This CDR3 region has 17 residues. Germline V gene sequence: CDR1 SGHDT, CDR2 YYEEEE. CDR3 DNA: TGTGCCAGCAGCTACGACAGGGGGTGGGGAAAGAACACTGAAGCTTTCTTT. This codes for CASSYDRGWGKNTEAFF.

The chain is built from TRBV28 and TRBJ2-1; no clear D. Germline assignment: CDR1 MDHEN and CDR2 SYDVKM. This CDR3 has 12 residues. Trimming cost V 3 bases and J 7 bases, with 7 bases left between them. The CDR3 region is CASSFSGNEQFF. CDR3 DNA sequence: TGTGCCAGCAGTTTCAGTGGGAATGAGCAGTTCTTC.

The chain uses TRBV9 and TRBJ2-1; 9 bases fit TRBD2. Germline trimming cut 4 bases from V and 15 bases from J; bases unmatched to any gene: 14. Germline CDR1 and CDR2: SGDLS and YYNGEE. This CDR3 has 14 residues. In DNA form, the CDR3 reads TGTGCCAGCAGCCCTACGATAGCGGGAGCCTTTCGGTTCTTC. Its translation: CASSPTIAGAFRFF. The variable domain in full, with the rest retrieved from reference TRBV9 and TRBJ2-1, is DSGVTQTPKHLITATGQRVTLRCSPRSGDLSVYWYQQSLDQGLQFLIQYYNGEERAKGNILERFSAQQFPDLHSELNLSSLELGDSALYFCASSPTIAGAFRFFGPGTRLTVL.

The chain carries TRBV9 and TRBJ2-5, with 7 positions matching TRBD2. The J call could be wrong; TRBJ2-7 is a better fit for the DNA end. Germline CDR1 reads SGDLS; CDR2 reads YYNGEE. The CDR3 has 15 residues. CDR3 nucleotides: TGTGCCAGCAGCGTGGGGGAAGCGGGAATCTACGAGCAGTACTTC. The encoded protein is CASSVGEAGIYEQYF.

The rearrangement joins TRBV20-1 to TRBJ2-7; a weak D match, TRBD2 (5 bases). This CDR3 is built from 11 residues. Germline V gene data show CDR1 as DFQATT and CDR2 as SNEGSKA (reference sequence). V was cut by 2 bases and J by 3 bases, with 5 bases left in between. For the CDR3, the DNA is TGCAGTGCTAGACGGGACTACGAGCAGTACTTC. Its translation is CSARRDYEQYF.

The chain uses TRBV7-2 and TRBJ2-7, with 8 nucleotides matching TRBD1. Trimming took 3 bases from V and 6 from J; bases not matched to a gene: 10. CDR3 size: 15 residues. Germline V gene sequence: CDR1 SGHTA, CDR2 FQGNSA. The CDR3 region has the DNA TGTGCCAGCAGCTTTCTTAGGACCAGGGGGCTCGAGCAGTACTTC. Translated: CASSFLRTRGLEQYF.